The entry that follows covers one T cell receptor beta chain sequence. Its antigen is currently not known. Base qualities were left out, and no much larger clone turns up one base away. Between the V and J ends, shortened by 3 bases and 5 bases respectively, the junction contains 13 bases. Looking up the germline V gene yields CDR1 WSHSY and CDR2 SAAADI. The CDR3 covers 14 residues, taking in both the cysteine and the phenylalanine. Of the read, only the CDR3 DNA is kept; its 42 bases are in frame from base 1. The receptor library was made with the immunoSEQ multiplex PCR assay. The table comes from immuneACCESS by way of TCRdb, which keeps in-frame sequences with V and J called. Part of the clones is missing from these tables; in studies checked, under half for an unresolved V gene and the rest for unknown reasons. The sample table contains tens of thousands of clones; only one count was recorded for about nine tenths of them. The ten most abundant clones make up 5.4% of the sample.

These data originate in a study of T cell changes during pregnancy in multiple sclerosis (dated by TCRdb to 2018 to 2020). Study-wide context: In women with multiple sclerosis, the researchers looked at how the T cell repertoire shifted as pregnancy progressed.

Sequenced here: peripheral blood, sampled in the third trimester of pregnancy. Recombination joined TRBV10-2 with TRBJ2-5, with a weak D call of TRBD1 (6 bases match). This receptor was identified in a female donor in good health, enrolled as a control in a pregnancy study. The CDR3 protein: CASSDLQGRETQYF. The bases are TGCGCCAGCAGTGACCTACAGGGCCGGGAGACCCAGTACTTC.